This T cell receptor (beta chain) was sequenced for a study of early T cells in non-severe SARS-CoV-2 infection. Findings and limits, study-wide: The VDJdb matching leaned toward anti-spike CD8 responses and overlooked private and CD4 specificities.

Details on this clonotype: Its antigen is as yet unknown.

One entry per CDR3 protein results from TCRdb running MiXCR on the 5' RACE reads. The table lists roughly 60,000 distinct CDR3 sequences, under 15% of them singletons, with 4% to 5% in the top ten. This TCR was recovered from an adult who was a healthcare worker with PCR-confirmed SARS-CoV-2 infection or an uninfected control (not recorded which). Sequencing was performed on whole blood.

The CDR3 DNA reads as TGTGCCAGCAGTCGTAGTGAAACGCAGTATTTT. Its protein is CASSRSETQYF. The chain has TRBV12-3 or TRBV12-4 and TRBJ2-3; D is undetermined. Trimming took off 5 bases at V and 9 bases at J, with 9 bases between the two ends. This CDR3 comprises 11 residues.